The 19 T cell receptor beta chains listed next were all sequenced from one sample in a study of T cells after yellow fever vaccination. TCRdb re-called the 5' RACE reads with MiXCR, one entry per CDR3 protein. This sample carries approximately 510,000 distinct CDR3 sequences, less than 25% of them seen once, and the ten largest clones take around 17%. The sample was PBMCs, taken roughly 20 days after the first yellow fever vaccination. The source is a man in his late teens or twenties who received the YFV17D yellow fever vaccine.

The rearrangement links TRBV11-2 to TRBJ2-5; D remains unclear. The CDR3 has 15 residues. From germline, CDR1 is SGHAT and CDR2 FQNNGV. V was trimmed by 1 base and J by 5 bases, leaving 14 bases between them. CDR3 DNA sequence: TGTGCCAGCAGCTTAGTAGAAGGGCAATGGGAGACCCAGTACTTC. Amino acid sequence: CASSLVEGQWETQYF.

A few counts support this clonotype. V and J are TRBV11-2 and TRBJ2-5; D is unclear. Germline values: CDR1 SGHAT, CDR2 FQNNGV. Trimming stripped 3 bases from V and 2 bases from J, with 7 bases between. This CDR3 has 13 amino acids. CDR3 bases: TGTGCCAGCAGCTTTAACGGACAAGAGACCCAGTACTTC. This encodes CASSFNGQETQYF. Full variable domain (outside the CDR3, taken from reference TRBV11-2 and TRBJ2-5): EAGVAQSPRYKIIEKRQSVAFWCNPISGHATLYWYQQILGQGPKLLIQFQNNGVVDDSQLPKDRFSAERLKGVDSTLKIQPAKLEDSAVYLCASSFNGQETQYFGPGTRLLVL.

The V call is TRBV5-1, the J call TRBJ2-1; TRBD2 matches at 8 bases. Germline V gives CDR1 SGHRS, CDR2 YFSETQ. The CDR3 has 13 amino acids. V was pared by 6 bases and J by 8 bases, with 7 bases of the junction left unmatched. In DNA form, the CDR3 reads TGCGCCAGCACTGAGCGGGGGAATTATGAGCAGTTCTTC. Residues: CASTERGNYEQFF.

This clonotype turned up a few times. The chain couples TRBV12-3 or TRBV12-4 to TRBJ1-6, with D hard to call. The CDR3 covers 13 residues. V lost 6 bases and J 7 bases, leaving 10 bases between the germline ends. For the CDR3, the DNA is TGTGCCAGCAGCTTGGTGGGAAATTCACCCCTCCACTTT. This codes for CASSLVGNSPLHF.

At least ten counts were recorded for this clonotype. For the CDR3, the DNA is TGTGCCAGCAGCTTAGTCGGGGCACGGACCGGGGAGCTGTTTTTT. The encoded protein is CASSLVGARTGELFF. The V and J genes are TRBV7-2 and TRBJ2-2, with D perhaps being TRBD1 or TRBD2 (5 bases each). Per the germline V gene, CDR1 is SGHTA and CDR2 is FQGNSA. Trimming removed 1 base from V and 5 bases from J, with 11 bases in between. CDR3 length equals 15 residues.

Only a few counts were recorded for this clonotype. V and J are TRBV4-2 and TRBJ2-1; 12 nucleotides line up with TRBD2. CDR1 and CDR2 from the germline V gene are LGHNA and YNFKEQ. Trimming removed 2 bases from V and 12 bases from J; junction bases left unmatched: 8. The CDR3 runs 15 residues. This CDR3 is CASSQSAGTSGRQFF. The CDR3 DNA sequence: TGTGCCAGCAGCCAATCCGCCGGGACTAGCGGGCGGCAGTTCTTC.

CDR3 coding DNA: TGTGCCAGCAGCGCTCCTAGCGGGGCGGATACGCAGTATTTT. Protein sequence: CASSAPSGADTQYF. The chain recombines TRBV9 with TRBJ2-3, with 9 bases aligning to TRBD2. This CDR3 is built from 14 residues. The germline V gene has CDR1 SGDLS and CDR2 YYNGEE. With V trimmed by 3 bases and J by 6 bases, 5 bases remained unmatched.

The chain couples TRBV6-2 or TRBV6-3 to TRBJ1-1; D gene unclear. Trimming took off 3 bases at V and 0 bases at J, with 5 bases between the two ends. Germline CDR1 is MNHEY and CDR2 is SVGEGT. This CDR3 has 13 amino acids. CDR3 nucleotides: TGTGCCAGCAGTTATGGGATGAACACTGAAGCTTTCTTT. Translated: CASSYGMNTEAFF.

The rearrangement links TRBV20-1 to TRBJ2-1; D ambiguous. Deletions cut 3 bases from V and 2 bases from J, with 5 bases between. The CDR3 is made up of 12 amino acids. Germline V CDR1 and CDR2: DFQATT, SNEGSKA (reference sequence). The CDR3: CSASAAYNEQFF. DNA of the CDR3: TGCAGTGCTAGTGCGGCCTACAATGAGCAGTTCTTC.

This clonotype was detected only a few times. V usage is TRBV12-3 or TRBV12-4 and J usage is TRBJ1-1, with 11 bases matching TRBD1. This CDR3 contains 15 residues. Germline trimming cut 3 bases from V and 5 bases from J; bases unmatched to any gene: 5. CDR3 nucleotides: TGTGCCAGCAGTTTGTCCGGGACAGGGGGGACTGAAGCTTTCTTT. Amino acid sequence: CASSLSGTGGTEAFF.

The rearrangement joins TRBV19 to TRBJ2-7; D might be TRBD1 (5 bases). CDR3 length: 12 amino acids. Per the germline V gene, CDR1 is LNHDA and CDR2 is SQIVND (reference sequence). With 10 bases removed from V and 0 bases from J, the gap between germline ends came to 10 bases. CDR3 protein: CAKRGISYEQYF. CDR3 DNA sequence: TGTGCCAAAAGGGGAATCTCCTACGAGCAGTACTTC.

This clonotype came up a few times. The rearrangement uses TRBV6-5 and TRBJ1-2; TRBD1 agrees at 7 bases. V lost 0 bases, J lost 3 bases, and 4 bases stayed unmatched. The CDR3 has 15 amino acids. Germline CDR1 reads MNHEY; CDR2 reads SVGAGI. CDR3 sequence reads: CASSYSSGGDYGYTF. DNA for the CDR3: TGTGCCAGCAGTTACTCTTCAGGGGGAGACTATGGCTACACCTTC.

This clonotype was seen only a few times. The CDR3 reads CASSLGGLGEQYV. In DNA, the CDR3 is TGTGCCAGCAGTTTAGGCGGGCTCGGCGAGCAGTACGTC. This chain connects TRBV28 to TRBJ2-7; D might be TRBD2 (5 bases). The V gene lost 2 bases and the J gene lost 6 bases, with 11 bases spanning the gap. Germline loops: CDR1 MDHEN, CDR2 SYDVKM. The CDR3 contains 13 residues.

In DNA, the CDR3 is TGTGCCAGCAGTGAAAGGGCTACAACCACAGATACGCAGTATTTT. Translated, it gives CASSERATTTDTQYF. J is TRBJ2-3 and V is TRBV2; no firm D call. Germline V CDR1 and CDR2: SNHLY, FYNNEI. V was pared by 2 bases and J by 2 bases, with 11 bases between. The CDR3 is made up of 15 amino acids.

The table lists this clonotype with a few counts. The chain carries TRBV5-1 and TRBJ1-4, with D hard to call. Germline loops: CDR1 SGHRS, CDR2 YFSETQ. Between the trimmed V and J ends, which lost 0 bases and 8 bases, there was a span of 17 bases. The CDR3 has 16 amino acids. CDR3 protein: CASSLDPAAVGEKLFF. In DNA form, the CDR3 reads TGCGCCAGCAGCTTGGATCCGGCAGCCGTCGGGGAAAAACTGTTTTTT. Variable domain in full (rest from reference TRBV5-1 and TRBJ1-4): KAGVTQTPRYLIKTRGQQVTLSCSPISGHRSVSWYQQTPGQGLQFLFEYFSETQRNKGNFPGRFSGRQFSNSRSEMNVSTLELGDSALYLCASSLDPAAVGEKLFFGSGTQLSVL.

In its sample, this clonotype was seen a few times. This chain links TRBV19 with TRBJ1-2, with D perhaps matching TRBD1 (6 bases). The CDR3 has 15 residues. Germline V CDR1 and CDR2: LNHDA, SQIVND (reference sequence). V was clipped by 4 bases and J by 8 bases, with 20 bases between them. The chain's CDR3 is CASSTLQDRRGGYTF. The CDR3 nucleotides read TGTGCCAGTAGTACCCTACAAGACAGGCGCGGGGGCTACACCTTC. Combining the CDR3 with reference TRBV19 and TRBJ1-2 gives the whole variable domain DGGITQSPKYLFRKEGQNVTLSCEQNLNHDAMYWYRQDPGQGLRLIYYSQIVNDFQKGDIAEGYSVSREKKESFPLTVTSAQKNPTAFYLCASSTLQDRRGGYTFGSGTRLTVV.

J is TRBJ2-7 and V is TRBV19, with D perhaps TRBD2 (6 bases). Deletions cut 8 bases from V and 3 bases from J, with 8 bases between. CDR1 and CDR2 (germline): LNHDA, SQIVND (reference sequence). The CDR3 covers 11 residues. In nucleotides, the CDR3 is TGTGCCAGTGGGAGGCGCTACGAGCAGTACTTC. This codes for CASGRRYEQYF.

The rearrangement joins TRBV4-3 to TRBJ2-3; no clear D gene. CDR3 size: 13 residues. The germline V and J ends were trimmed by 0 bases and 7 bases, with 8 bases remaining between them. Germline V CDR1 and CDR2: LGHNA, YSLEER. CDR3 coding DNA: TGCGCCAGCAGCCAAGAAACTGGACATACGCAGTATTTT. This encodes CASSQETGHTQYF.

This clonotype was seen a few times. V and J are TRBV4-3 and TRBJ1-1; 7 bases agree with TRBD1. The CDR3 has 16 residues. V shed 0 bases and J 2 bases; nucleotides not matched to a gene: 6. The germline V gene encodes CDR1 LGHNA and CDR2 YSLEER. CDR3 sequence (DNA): TGCGCCAGCAGCCAAGATTTACAGGGGATTAACACTGAAGCTTTCTTT. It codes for CASSQDLQGINTEAFF.